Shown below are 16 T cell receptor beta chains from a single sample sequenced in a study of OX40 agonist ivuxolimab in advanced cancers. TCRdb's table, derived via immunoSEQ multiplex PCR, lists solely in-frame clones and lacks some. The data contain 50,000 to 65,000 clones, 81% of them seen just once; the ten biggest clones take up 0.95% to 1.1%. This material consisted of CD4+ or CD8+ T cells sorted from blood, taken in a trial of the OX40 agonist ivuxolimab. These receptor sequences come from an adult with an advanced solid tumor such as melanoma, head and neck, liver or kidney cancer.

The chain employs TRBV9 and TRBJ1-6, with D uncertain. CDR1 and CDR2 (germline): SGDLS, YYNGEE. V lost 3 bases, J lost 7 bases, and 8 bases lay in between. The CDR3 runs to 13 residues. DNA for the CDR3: TGTGCCAGCAGCGCCGAATTCAATTCACCCCTCCACTTT. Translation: CASSAEFNSPLHF.

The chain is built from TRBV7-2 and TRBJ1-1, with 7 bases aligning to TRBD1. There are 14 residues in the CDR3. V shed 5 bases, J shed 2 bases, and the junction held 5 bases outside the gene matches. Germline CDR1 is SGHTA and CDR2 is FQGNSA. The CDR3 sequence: CASSPDRYNTEAFF. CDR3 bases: TGTGCCAGCAGCCCGGACAGGTATAACACTGAAGCTTTCTTT.

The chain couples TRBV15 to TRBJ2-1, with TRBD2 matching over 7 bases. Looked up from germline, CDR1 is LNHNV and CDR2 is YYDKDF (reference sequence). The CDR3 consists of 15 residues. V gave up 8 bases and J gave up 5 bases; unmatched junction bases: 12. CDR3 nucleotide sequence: TGTGCCACCGGGCGAGGGCGGGGGACTAACAATGAGCAGTTCTTC. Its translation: CATGRGRGTNNEQFF.

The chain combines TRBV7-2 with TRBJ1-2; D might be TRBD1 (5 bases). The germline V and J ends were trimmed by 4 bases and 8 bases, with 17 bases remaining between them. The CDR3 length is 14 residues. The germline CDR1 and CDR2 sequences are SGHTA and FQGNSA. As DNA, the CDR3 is TGTGCCAGCAGCTCTAATCAGGGACTAGGCGGCTACACCTTC. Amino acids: CASSSNQGLGGYTF.

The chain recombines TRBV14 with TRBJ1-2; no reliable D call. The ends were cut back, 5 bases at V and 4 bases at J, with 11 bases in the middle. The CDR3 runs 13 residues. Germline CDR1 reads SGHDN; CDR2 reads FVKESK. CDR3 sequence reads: CASSKKKLYGYTF. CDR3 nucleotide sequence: TGTGCCAGCAGCAAAAAAAAACTCTATGGCTACACCTTC.

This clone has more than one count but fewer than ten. The CDR3 DNA sequence: TGTGCCAGCAGCCCGGACGCGAGCTCCTACGAGCAGTACTTC. Its protein product is CASSPDASSYEQYF. The genes are TRBV11-2 and TRBJ2-7; D is unresolved. The germline V and J ends were trimmed by 5 bases and 0 bases, with 11 bases remaining between them. Germline V gene lookup returns CDR1 SGHAT and CDR2 FQNNGV. The CDR3 contains 14 residues.

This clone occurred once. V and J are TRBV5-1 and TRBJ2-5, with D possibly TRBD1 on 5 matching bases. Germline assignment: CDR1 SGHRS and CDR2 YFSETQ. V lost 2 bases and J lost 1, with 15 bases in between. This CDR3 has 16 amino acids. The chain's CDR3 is CASSFLTGGVQETQYF. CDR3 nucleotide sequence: TGCGCCAGCAGCTTTTTAACAGGTGGGGTCCAAGAGACCCAGTACTTC.

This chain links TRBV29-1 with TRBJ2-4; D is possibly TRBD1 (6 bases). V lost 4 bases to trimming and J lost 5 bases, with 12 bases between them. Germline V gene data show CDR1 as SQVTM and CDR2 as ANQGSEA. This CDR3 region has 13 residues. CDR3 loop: CSVVGQLENIQYF. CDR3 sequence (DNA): TGCAGCGTTGTAGGACAGCTAGAAAACATTCAGTACTTC.

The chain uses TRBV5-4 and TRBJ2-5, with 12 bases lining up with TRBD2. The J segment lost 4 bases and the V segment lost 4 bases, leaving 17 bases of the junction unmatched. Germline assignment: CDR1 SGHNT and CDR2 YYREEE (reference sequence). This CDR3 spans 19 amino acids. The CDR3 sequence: CASSQEAGLAGSPPETQYF. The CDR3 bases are TGTGCCAGCAGCCAAGAGGCCGGACTAGCGGGATCCCCCCCAGAGACCCAGTACTTC. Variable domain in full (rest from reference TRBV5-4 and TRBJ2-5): ETGVTQSPTHLIKTRGQQVTLRCSSQSGHNTVSWYQQALGQGPQFIFQYYREEENGRGNFPPRFSGLQFPNYSSELNVNALELDDSALYLCASSQEAGLAGSPPETQYFGPGTRLLVL.

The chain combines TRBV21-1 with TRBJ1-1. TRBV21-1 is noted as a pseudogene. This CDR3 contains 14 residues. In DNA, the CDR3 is TGTGCCAGCAGCAAGGGCGGACGGACCCTTCCAGCTTTCTTT. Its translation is CASSKGGRTLPAFF.

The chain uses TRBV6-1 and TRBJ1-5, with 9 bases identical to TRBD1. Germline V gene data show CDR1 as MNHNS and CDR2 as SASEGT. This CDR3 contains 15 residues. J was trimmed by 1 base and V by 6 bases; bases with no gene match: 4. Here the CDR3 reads CASRVTGGSNQPQHF. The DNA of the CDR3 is TGTGCCAGCAGGGTAACAGGGGGCAGCAATCAGCCCCAGCATTTT.

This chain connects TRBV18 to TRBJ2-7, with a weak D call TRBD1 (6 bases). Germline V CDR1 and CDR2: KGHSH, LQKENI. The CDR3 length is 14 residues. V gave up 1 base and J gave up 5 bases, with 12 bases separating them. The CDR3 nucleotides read TGTGCCAGCTCACCACAAAACAGGGTGCACGAGCAGTACTTC. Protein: CASSPQNRVHEQYF.

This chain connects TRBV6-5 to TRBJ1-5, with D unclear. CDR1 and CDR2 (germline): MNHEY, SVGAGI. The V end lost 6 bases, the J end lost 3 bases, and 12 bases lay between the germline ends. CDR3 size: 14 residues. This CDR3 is CASRPRLINQPQHF. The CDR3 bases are TGTGCCAGCAGACCCCGACTGATCAATCAGCCCCAGCATTTT.

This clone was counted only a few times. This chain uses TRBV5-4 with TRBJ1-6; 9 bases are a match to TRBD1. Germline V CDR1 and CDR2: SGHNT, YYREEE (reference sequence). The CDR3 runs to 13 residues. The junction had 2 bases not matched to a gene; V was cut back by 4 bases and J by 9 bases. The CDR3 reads CASSPDRGSPLHF. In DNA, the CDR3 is TGTGCCAGCAGCCCGGACAGGGGTTCACCCCTCCACTTT.

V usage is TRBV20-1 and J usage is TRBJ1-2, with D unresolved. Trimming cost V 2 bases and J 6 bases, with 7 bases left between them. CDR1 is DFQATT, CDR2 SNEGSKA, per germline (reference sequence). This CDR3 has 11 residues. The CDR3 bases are TGCAGTGCTAGAAAAGGGAATGGCTACACCTTC. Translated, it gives CSARKGNGYTF.

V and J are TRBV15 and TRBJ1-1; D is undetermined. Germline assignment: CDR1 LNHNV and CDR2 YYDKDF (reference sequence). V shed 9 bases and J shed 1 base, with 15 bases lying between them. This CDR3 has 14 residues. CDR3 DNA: TGTGCCACTCGGACGGGGAGTACGAACACTGAAGCTTTCTTT. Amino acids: CATRTGSTNTEAFF.